These 29 T cell receptor beta chains were sequenced from one sample in a study of cytomegalovirus exposure and HLA in healthy donors. 60 Vbeta and 13 Jbeta primers were used in PCR. Assay used: immunoSEQ multiplex PCR; TCRdb lists only in-frame clones, some missing. The sample has some 150,000 clones; over 65% are singletons. Source material: PBMCs. These receptor sequences come from a man aged 18 to 35 in good health and CMV-seropositive.

As regards this clone: At the DNA level, this CDR3 is encoded by other sequences in the same sample as well. This sequence joins TRBV7-3 and TRBJ2-2; D uncertain. From germline, CDR1 is SGHTA and CDR2 FQGTGA. CDR3 length: 13 residues. The germline V and J ends were trimmed by 4 bases and 0 bases, with 3 bases remaining between them. CDR3 loop: CASSSSNTGELFF. Here the CDR3 DNA reads TGTGCCAGCAGCTCGTCGAACACCGGGGAGCTGTTTTTT.

The chain links TRBV7-2 to TRBJ2-7; D gene ambiguous. The V and J ends lost 0 bases and 4 bases respectively, with 7 bases between them. Germline V gene data show CDR1 as SGHTA and CDR2 as FQGNSA. CDR3 length: 13 amino acids. The CDR3, as DNA: TGTGCCAGCAGCTTAGCGCCTATGTACGAGCAGTACTTC. Residues: CASSLAPMYEQYF.

This chain uses TRBV10-3 with TRBJ1-5; 11 nucleotides match TRBD1. Germline CDR1 is ENHRY and CDR2 is SYGVKD. The CDR3 is 14 amino acids. J was trimmed by 5 bases and V by 10 bases; bases with no gene match: 7. CDR3 sequence reads: CATAGTGGYQPQHF. In DNA, the CDR3 is TGTGCCACCGCCGGGACAGGGGGGTATCAGCCCCAGCATTTT.

The J gene is TRBJ2-7, the V gene TRBV10-1; TRBD2 agrees at 12 bases. V dropped 2 bases and J dropped 7; count of bases not matched to a gene: 9. The CDR3 totals 16 residues. Germline V gene data show CDR1 as WNHNN and CDR2 as SYGVQD (reference sequence). CDR3 in DNA: TGCGCCAGCAGTGAGCTAGCGGGAGGGCTTGCGGGTGAGCAGTACTTC. This codes for CASSELAGGLAGEQYF.

V and J are TRBV29-1 and TRBJ2-3, with 11 bases fitting TRBD2. This CDR3 comprises 14 residues. Trimming took 4 bases from V and 2 from J; bases not matched to a gene: 2. CDR1 and CDR2 (germline): SQVTM, ANQGSEA. The CDR3 region is CSVAGLADTDTQYF. In DNA form, the CDR3 reads TGCAGCGTTGCGGGACTAGCGGACACAGATACGCAGTATTTT.

The chain is built from TRBV4-3 and TRBJ1-2, with 8 nucleotides matching TRBD1. V trimming: 1 base; J trimming: 3 bases; junction bases outside the gene matches: 4. Germline lookup yields CDR1 LGHNA and CDR2 YSLEER. The CDR3 loop spans 15 amino acids. The CDR3 DNA reads TGCGCCAGCAGCCAAGGGACAGGGATGGACTATGGCTACACCTTC. Amino acid sequence: CASSQGTGMDYGYTF.

This chain joins TRBV6-1 and TRBJ1-3; D gene ambiguous. CDR1 MNHNS and CDR2 SASEGT come from the germline V gene. Trimming cost V 0 bases and J 4 bases, with 7 bases left between them. The CDR3 consists of 14 residues. The CDR3 DNA is TGTGCCAGCAGTGAAGCGTCGCGGGGAAACACCATATATTTT. Its protein product is CASSEASRGNTIYF.

The DNA for the CDR3 is TGTGCCAGCAGCTTGGGGCAGGGGGTTGGCTATGGCTACACCTTC. It yields the protein CASSLGQGVGYGYTF. V gene TRBV5-4 combines with J gene TRBJ1-2; 7 bases align to TRBD1. Losses at the gene ends were 0 bases for V and 4 bases for J; bases not matched to a gene: 6. Germline V CDR1 and CDR2: SGHNT, YYREEE (reference sequence). CDR3 length equals 15 residues.

The rearrangement uses TRBV2 and TRBJ1-1, with D unclear. In germline, CDR1 is SNHLY, CDR2 FYNNEI. Trimming shortened V by 3 bases and J by 4 bases, and 12 bases separated the two germline ends. This CDR3 region has 14 residues. CDR3 bases: TGTGCCAGCAGTGATTCGGGGTTTGGCACTGAAGCTTTCTTT. Translating gives CASSDSGFGTEAFF.

The rearrangement joins TRBV11-3 to TRBJ1-3, with TRBD1 matching 9 bases. Trimming cost V 6 bases and J 2 bases; bases outside gene matches: 5. Germline loops: CDR1 SGHNT, CDR2 YENEEA. The length of the CDR3 is 15 residues. In DNA, the CDR3 is TGTGCCAGCAGTACAGGGGGCGCACCTGGAAACACCATATATTTT. Translation: CASSTGGAPGNTIYF.

V is TRBV7-9 and J is TRBJ2-2, with 10 bases identical to TRBD2. Losses at the gene ends were 7 bases for V and 0 bases for J; bases not matched to a gene: 8. This CDR3 is 17 amino acids long. Germline CDR1 SEHNR, CDR2 FQNEAQ (reference sequence). CDR3 residues: CASTSASGGPNTGELFF. CDR3 bases: TGTGCCAGCACCTCGGCTAGCGGGGGCCCGAACACCGGGGAGCTGTTTTTT. Drawing the rest from reference TRBV7-9 and TRBJ2-2, the complete variable domain is DTGVSQNPRHKITKRGQNVTFRCDPISEHNRLYWYRQTLGQGPEFLTYFQNEAQLEKSRLLSDRFSAERPKGSFSTLEIQRTEQGDSAMYLCASTSASGGPNTGELFFGEGSRLTVL.

The chain combines TRBV7-9 with TRBJ2-5; D is perhaps TRBD2 (6 bases). Trimming cost V 2 bases and J 5 bases, with 12 bases left between them. The CDR3 sequence is 14 residues long. Germline values: CDR1 SEHNR, CDR2 FQNEAQ (reference sequence). This CDR3 is CASSLSSGVETQYF. Written as DNA, the CDR3 is TGTGCCAGCAGCTTAAGCTCGGGGGTCGAGACCCAGTACTTC. Based on the CDR3 plus reference TRBV7-9 and TRBJ2-5, the full variable domain is DTGVSQNPRHKITKRGQNVTFRCDPISEHNRLYWYRQTLGQGPEFLTYFQNEAQLEKSRLLSDRFSAERPKGSFSTLEIQRTEQGDSAMYLCASSLSSGVETQYFGPGTRLLVL.

The genes are TRBV6-5 and TRBJ1-3, with D possibly matching TRBD1 (6 bases). There are 15 residues in the CDR3. Germline CDR1 and CDR2: MNHEY and SVGAGI. V shed 6 bases and J shed 0 bases, with 12 bases lying between them. The CDR3 protein is CASRPTGNSGNTIYF. Written as DNA, the CDR3 is TGTGCCAGCAGGCCGACAGGCAACTCTGGAAACACCATATATTTT.

This chain connects TRBV7-3 to TRBJ2-6; 8 bases align to TRBD1. The CDR3 is 16 residues long. Germline V lookup: CDR1 SGHTA, CDR2 FQGTGA. The trim removed 2 bases at V and 1 base at J, leaving 1 base unmatched. The CDR3 is CASSLQGASGANVLTF. As DNA, the CDR3 is TGTGCCAGCAGCTTACAGGGGGCGTCTGGGGCCAACGTCCTGACTTTC. Filled out from reference TRBV7-3 and TRBJ2-6, the complete variable domain reads GAGVSQTPSNKVTEKGKYVELRCDPISGHTALYWYRQSLGQGPEFLIYFQGTGAADDSGLPNDRFFAVRPEGSVSTLKIQRTERGDSAVYLCASSLQGASGANVLTFGAGSRLTVL.

The CDR3 nucleotides read TGTGCCAGCAGCAGACAGTGGGGCACGGCTGGAAACACCATATATTTT. Translated: CASSRQWGTAGNTIYF. The chain joins TRBV14 to TRBJ1-3; D perhaps matches TRBD1 (5 bases). There are 16 residues in the CDR3. The germline V gene has CDR1 SGHDN and CDR2 FVKESK. Trimming shortened V by 5 bases and J by 2 bases, and 16 bases separated the two germline ends.

The sample holds a few counts of this clone. The rearrangement joins TRBV12-5 to TRBJ1-2, with 7 bases matching TRBD1. This CDR3 contains 14 residues. CDR1 and CDR2 from the germline V gene are LGHNT and FRNRAP. The CDR3 loop is CATSREGAEDGYTF. CDR3 sequence (DNA): TGTGCCACTTCGCGGGAGGGGGCTGAGGATGGCTACACCTTC.

This chain uses TRBV9 with TRBJ2-3, with D possibly TRBD1 on 5 matching bases. This CDR3 spans 13 amino acids. Trimming pared 5 bases from V and 6 bases from J, leaving 13 bases between. Per germline, CDR1 SGDLS and CDR2 YYNGEE. CDR3 coding DNA: TGTGCCAGCAGGTCACCCAGGGTTGATACGCAGTATTTT. This sequence encodes CASRSPRVDTQYF.

The chain couples TRBV14 to TRBJ2-5; TRBD2 might be the D (6 bases). The CDR3 is 13 amino acids. The V gene's germline CDR1 is SGHDN and CDR2 FVKESK. Trimming cost V 5 bases and J 1 base, with 8 bases left between them. The DNA of the CDR3 is TGTGCCAGCAGCAAGCGGGTCCAAGAGACCCAGTACTTC. This translates into CASSKRVQETQYF.

V usage is TRBV5-1 and J usage is TRBJ1-2, with D unclear. V was shortened by 4 bases and J by 3 bases, with 16 bases between the two germline ends. Germline loops: CDR1 SGHRS, CDR2 YFSETQ. The CDR3 totals 15 residues. The DNA of the CDR3 is TGCGCCAGCAGCCCCCATCGGTACCCTGACTATGGCTACACCTTC. This codes for CASSPHRYPDYGYTF.

CDR3 amino acids: CARSLAGPRGYTF. CDR3 DNA: TGTGCCAGAAGCTTGGCTGGGCCCCGTGGCTACACCTTC. This chain links TRBV5-3 with TRBJ1-2; D gene uncertain. TRBV5-3 is classed as an ORF, of uncertain function. The V gene lost 0 bases and the J gene lost 7 bases, with 10 bases spanning the gap. The CDR3 spans 13 residues.

The chain recombines TRBV27 with TRBJ1-2; D gene ambiguous. Germline CDR1 reads MNHEY; CDR2 reads SMNVEV (reference sequence). V shed 6 bases and J shed 2 bases, with 16 bases lying between them. This CDR3 spans 15 amino acids. CDR3: CASRMAGNENYGYTF. CDR3 DNA: TGTGCCAGCAGAATGGCAGGCAATGAGAACTATGGCTACACCTTC.

V is TRBV7-9 and J is TRBJ2-1; possible D gene TRBD1, 6 bases. V gave up 6 bases and J gave up 5 bases, with 17 bases separating them. CDR3 size: 15 residues. Germline CDR1 and CDR2: SEHNR and FQNEAQ (reference sequence). The CDR3 sequence is CASSTVQGSDNEQFF. In DNA, the CDR3 is TGTGCCAGCAGTACAGTCCAGGGGTCCGACAATGAGCAGTTCTTC.

The J gene is TRBJ1-2, the V gene TRBV19, with TRBD1 identical over 9 bases. The germline gives CDR1 LNHDA, CDR2 SQIVND (reference sequence). J gave up 7 bases and V 5 bases, and 8 bases lay outside the gene matches. The CDR3 is 14 amino acids. In nucleotides, the CDR3 is TGTGCCAGTAGTCCCCAAACAGGGGGCGTTGGCTACACCTTC. Its translation: CASSPQTGGVGYTF.

Only a few counts were recorded for this clone. J is TRBJ2-7 and V is TRBV11-2; 12 bases map to TRBD1. V was clipped by 5 bases and J by 3 bases; unmatched bases: 5. This CDR3 is built from 15 residues. Germline V lookup: CDR1 SGHAT, CDR2 FQNNGV. This CDR3 is CASSRGTGGSYEQYF. The CDR3 coding sequence is TGTGCCAGCAGCCGCGGGACAGGGGGCAGCTACGAGCAGTACTTC.

Only a few counts were recorded for this clone. The sample holds other DNA sequences that translate to the same CDR3. The CDR3 here is CASSIDRVQPQHF. The DNA of the CDR3 is TGTGCCAGTAGTATAGATCGGGTTCAGCCCCAGCATTTT. The rearrangement joins TRBV19 to TRBJ1-5; the D is unclear. The V gene lost 0 bases and the J gene lost 6 bases, with 6 bases spanning the gap. The CDR3 consists of 13 residues. Germline CDR1 and CDR2: LNHDA and SQIVND (reference sequence).

The chain has TRBV4-1 and TRBJ1-6; D remains unclear. The CDR3 extends over 16 amino acids. CDR1 is MGHRA and CDR2 is YSYEKL in the germline V gene. V lost 3 bases, J lost 0 bases, and 9 bases lay in between. The CDR3, as DNA: TGCGCCAGCAGCCAGTCCGCGATCTCCTATAATTCACCCCTCCACTTT. Amino acid sequence: CASSQSAISYNSPLHF.

J is TRBJ2-7 and V is TRBV13; the match to TRBD1 covers 7 bases. Germline V gives CDR1 PRHDT, CDR2 FYEKMQ (reference sequence). Losses at the gene ends were 5 bases for V and 1 base for J; bases not matched to a gene: 8. The CDR3 loop spans 15 amino acids. CDR3 in amino acids: CASSQGTDKSYEQYF. The CDR3 DNA sequence: TGTGCCAGCAGCCAGGGGACAGACAAATCCTACGAGCAGTACTTC.

V usage is TRBV7-3 and J usage is TRBJ2-2; 7 nucleotides agree with TRBD1. The CDR3 contains 14 residues. J was trimmed by 8 bases and V by 1 base; bases with no gene match: 4. Germline CDR1 and CDR2: SGHTA and FQGTGA. DNA of the CDR3: TGTGCCAGCAGCTTAAACAGGGGTGTTGGGGAGCTGTTTTTT. It encodes CASSLNRGVGELFF. The whole variable domain, filled in from reference TRBV7-3 and TRBJ2-2, reads GAGVSQTPSNKVTEKGKYVELRCDPISGHTALYWYRQSLGQGPEFLIYFQGTGAADDSGLPNDRFFAVRPEGSVSTLKIQRTERGDSAVYLCASSLNRGVGELFFGEGSRLTVL.

This clone was detected once. The rearrangement joins TRBV9 to TRBJ2-7, with a weak D call TRBD1 (6 bases). The CDR3 spans 14 residues. Trimming removed 2 bases at V and 2 bases at J, with 11 bases between. Germline CDR1 reads SGDLS; CDR2 reads YYNGEE. The CDR3 here is CASSVGADPYEQYF. CDR3 DNA sequence: TGTGCCAGCAGCGTGGGGGCCGACCCCTACGAGCAGTACTTC.